This entry features one T cell receptor beta chain sequence. Its binding antigen is unknown. The input lacks base qualities; no much larger clone sits a single base away. This specimen belongs to a study of T cell responses to AZD1222 COVID-19 vaccine (dated by TCRdb to about 2021). In terms of the full investigation: Because spike-specific TCR depth and breadth did not differ between the two schedules, AZD1222 recipients who got a second dose at roughly 4 weeks were pooled with those who got a second dose at roughly 12 weeks. TCR sequencing covered fewer than 250 trial participants: roughly 200 given two doses of AZD1222 and about 26 given two doses of MenACWY control vaccine. Trial participants were enrolled by age into 18-55, 56-69 and 70-plus year subgroups, with roughly 160, 29 and 62 TCR-sequenced participants respectively.

Study-level results and caveats: Reportedly, close to half of the unique spike-specific TCRs recognized epitopes lying outside the regions that are mutated in the B.1.351 and B.1.1.7 variants. Participants were mostly white British, with more females than males. The authors suggested clonal diversity may have been underestimated. No day 14 peak-response samples were available, so repertoires were characterized only after the peak T cell response. After two AZD1222 doses, both the breadth and the depth of spike-specific TCRs were significantly higher than at day 0 and than in MenACWY recipients. In the small 56-69-year group, the increase in depth fell short of significance, most likely because of low power. CD4 TCRs associated with the vaccine covered the entire spike protein, and the dominant responses were in regions 160-218 and 743-854. Conclusions about previously exposed vaccinees are limited because only 5 or 6 AZD1222 recipients were SARS-CoV-2 seropositive at baseline.

Read against the paper, the sample's time point label means: baseline before first vaccination. Samples from vaccinated people were obtained from the UK trials COV001 and COV002, which included a single-blind randomized controlled phase 2/3 trial of AZD1222 (ChAdOx1 nCoV-19) in healthy adults. Trial participant PBMC samples were collected at day 0 and day 28 after the second dose for TCRbeta chain sequencing. From the cysteine through the phenylalanine, the CDR3 covers 15 amino acids. Only the CDR3 DNA is retained, 45 bases long and in frame from the first base. The trim is 8 bases for V and 3 bases for J, with a gap of 19 bases between the germline ends. The germline V gene gives CDR1 as LGHNA and CDR2 as YSLEER. The CDR3 regions of human TCRbeta chains were subjected to immunosequencing. The authors processed their data as follows. Repertoire TCRs were matched against a reference library of SARS-CoV-2-specific TCRs generated with the MIRA antigen-specificity platform. Breadth was defined as the fraction of unique TCRs that were SARS-CoV-2-associated, and depth was defined as the fraction of total T cells that were SARS-CoV-2-associated. Each spike-specific TCR was assigned to its reactive spike region and to a CD4 or CD8 class using the MIRA data. Log10-transformed breadth and depth values were compared by one-way ANOVA with Sidak's multiple comparisons tests. The clones in this table, taken by TCRdb from immuneACCESS, are in-frame only. Not every clone is retained; where verified, under half of the shortfall comes from an unresolved V gene, and the cause of the rest is unknown. For V, J and clone size, that table is used; D and trimming come from the DNA. This sample lists 80,000 or so clones; more than 90% were detected once. The ten largest account for roughly 5% of the sample.

The sequence joins TRBV4-3 to TRBJ1-1, with TRBD1 perhaps the D gene, on 5 matching bases. This TCR was sampled from an adult in good health. The sequencing used peripheral blood, collected on day 0 of AZD1222 vaccination. The nucleotide sequence is given as TGCGCCAGCCGAGATTTCCAGGGAGATGACACTGAAGCTTTCTTT. It codes for CASRDFQGDDTEAFF.